A selection of T cell receptor beta chains follows, all from one sample in a study of CD4 T cell repertoires in COVID-19. The protocol was immunoSEQ multiplex PCR, while the TCRdb copy is restricted to in-frame clones and leaves out a portion. Among about 22,000 clones listed, around nine tenths were seen once. The source material was central memory CD4+ T cells from blood, sampled before the COVID-19 pandemic. The source is a human donor who had COVID-19. The CDR3 runs from the conserved cysteine through the conserved F or W. Each record gives: D gene, clone size, J gene, V gene, CDR3 protein, CDR3 DNA. D genes are given only for firm matches. A clone size is listed for some rows: how often the clone was seen (once, few, many), or a class if it is expanded.

.	.	TRBJ1-5	TRBV6-6	CASSSRGSTQHF	TGTGCCAGCAGTTCGAGGGGGAGTACCCAGCATTTT
.	.	TRBJ1-2	TRBV6-1	CASKEEGYTF	TGTGCCAGCAAGGAGGAGGGCTACACCTTC
TRBD1	.	TRBJ1-2	TRBV5-4	CASSLGGGTDGYTF	TGTGCCAGCAGCTTGGGAGGGGGCACTGATGGCTACACCTTC
TRBD1	.	TRBJ2-3	TRBV30	CAWRNRGLGDTQYF	TGTGCCTGGAGGAACAGGGGGCTTGGAGATACGCAGTATTTT
TRBD2	.	TRBJ2-5	TRBV4-1	CASSHAGTSGGIQETQYF	TGCGCCAGCAGCCATGCCGGGACTAGCGGGGGAATACAAGAGACCCAGTACTTC
TRBD1	few	TRBJ2-3	TRBV5-1	CASSLSGTGGSYTQYF	TGCGCCAGCAGCTTGAGTGGGACAGGGGGGTCGTATACGCAGTATTTT
TRBD2	.	TRBJ2-1	TRBV5-4	CASRRAGGRPGEQFF	TGTGCCAGCAGACGCGCGGGAGGCCGGCCTGGCGAGCAGTTCTTC
TRBD1	.	TRBJ1-1	TRBV5-1	CASSRDRAAEAFF	TGCGCCAGCAGCCGAGACAGGGCCGCTGAAGCTTTCTTT
.	.	TRBJ2-5	TRBV29-1	CSADIPGQETQYF	TGCAGCGCAGACATCCCAGGGCAAGAGACCCAGTACTTC
.	.	TRBJ2-1	TRBV6-5	CASRGGGRSEQFF	TGTGCCAGCAGAGGGGGAGGGAGAAGTGAGCAGTTCTTC